Described below is a single TCR beta chain sequence and its context. TCRdb's table, derived via immunoSEQ multiplex PCR, lists solely in-frame clones and lacks some. This table has fewer than 200,000 clones, more than 60% appearing once. The CDR3 extends over 13 amino acids. Looked up from germline, CDR1 is MGHRA and CDR2 is YSYEKL. Trimming removed 0 bases at V and 7 bases at J, with 9 bases between. This specimen comes from a study of blood T cell repertoires in COVID-19. The sample consisted of peripheral blood. This sequence originates from a man aged 55 to 70 with acute or convalescent COVID-19. V gene TRBV4-1 combines with J gene TRBJ1-1; no reliable D call. The CDR3 bases are TGCGCCAGCAGCCAAGATCGAGGGAATGAAGCTTTCTTT. The encoded protein is CASSQDRGNEAFF.